These T cell receptor beta chains were read from a single sample in a study of T cell responses to AZD1222 COVID-19 vaccine. TCRdb's copy holds only in-frame clones and misses some; the assay was immunoSEQ multiplex PCR. This table has approximately 150,000 clones, around 92% appearing once. This sample comprised peripheral blood, obtained 28 days after the second AZD1222 dose. The source is an adult who received the AZD1222 COVID-19 vaccine. The CDR3 runs from the conserved cysteine through the conserved F or W. The D gene is left open where the match is weak. A row's size may be missing; if present it is once, few, many or a size class.

>TRBJ1-1|NA|TRBV16|NA
CASSPLQQSSTAFF
TGTGCCAGCAGCCCCCTCCAACAGTCGTCCACTGCTTTCTTT
>TRBJ1-2|TRBD1|TRBV19|NA
CASSNDRETGYGYTF
TGTGCCAGTAGTAACGACAGGGAAACGGGGTATGGCTACACCTTC
>TRBJ1-1|TRBD1|TRBV27|NA
CASSIRQGSNTEAFF
TGTGCCAGCAGTATCCGACAGGGTTCGAACACTGAAGCTTTCTTT
>TRBJ1-1|NA|TRBV27|NA
CASSLSAGLNTEAFF
TGTGCCAGCAGTTTATCAGCAGGGCTGAACACTGAAGCTTTCTTT
>TRBJ1-3|NA|TRBV18|NA
CASSPRPSSGNTIYF
TGTGCCAGCTCACCACGCCCGAGCTCTGGAAACACCATATATTTT
>TRBJ2-1|TRBD2|TRBV5-1|NA
CASSSGLAGGTYNEQFF
TGCGCCAGCAGCAGCGGACTAGCGGGGGGGACCTACAATGAGCAGTTCTTC
>TRBJ1-2|TRBD1|TRBV6-5|NA
CASRDRGRSYGYTF
TGTGCCAGCCGGGACAGGGGGCGAAGCTATGGCTACACCTTC
>TRBJ1-2|NA|TRBV5-1|NA
CASSSPEGWNYGYTF
TGCGCCAGCAGCTCCCCAGAGGGATGGAACTATGGCTACACCTTC
>TRBJ1-6|NA|TRBV4-2|medium-sized
CASSQDKALSTLHF
TGTGCCAGCAGCCAAGATAAGGCCCTTAGCACCCTCCACTTT
>TRBJ2-4|TRBD2|TRBV5-1|few
CASSLRAGGPSGGAKNIQYF
TGCGCCAGCAGCCTCCGGGCGGGAGGGCCCTCCGGGGGAGCCAAAAACATTCAGTACTTC
>TRBJ1-5|NA|TRBV16|few
CASSQGLNNQPQHF
TGTGCCAGCAGCCAGGGCTTAAACAATCAGCCCCAGCATTTT
>TRBJ2-2|NA|TRBV7-2|NA
CASSRYTGELFF
TGTGCCAGCAGCCGATACACCGGGGAGCTGTTTTTT
>TRBJ1-2|NA|TRBV6-5|NA
CASSLHYGYTF
TGTGCCAGCAGTTTGCACTATGGCTACACCTTC
>TRBJ1-2|NA|TRBV2|once
CASSDQGWDGGYGYTF
TGTGCCAGCAGTGATCAGGGCTGGGACGGTGGGTATGGCTACACCTTC
>TRBJ1-1|TRBD1|TRBV6-5|few
CASSYQQGGDTEAFF
TGTGCCAGCAGTTACCAACAGGGGGGAGACACTGAAGCTTTCTTT
>TRBJ1-2|NA|TRBV4-1|NA
CASSQDRRYTF
TGCGCCAGCAGCCAAGATAGAAGGTACACCTTC
>TRBJ1-3|NA|TRBV30|few
CAWSRGPNTIYF
TGTGCCTGGAGTCGGGGGCCAAACACCATATATTTT
>TRBJ1-1|NA|TRBV30|NA
CAFTDGKGRTEAFF
TGTGCCTTCACGGACGGTAAGGGACGCACTGAAGCTTTCTTT
>TRBJ2-3|NA|TRBV14|NA
CASSPWDPARTQYF
TGTGCCAGCAGCCCGTGGGACCCGGCGCGTACGCAGTATTTT
>TRBJ2-5|NA|TRBV21-1|NA
CASSKLTGEETQYF
TGTGCCAGCAGCAAACTGACAGGGGAAGAGACCCAGTACTTC
>TRBJ2-3|NA|TRBV6-5|NA
CASSREGGDTQYF
TGTGCCAGCAGCAGAGAGGGGGGGGATACGCAGTATTTT
>TRBJ2-2|TRBD1|TRBV4-1|NA
CASSQFGTGRTGELFF
TGCGCCAGCAGCCAATTCGGGACAGGCCGCACCGGGGAGCTGTTTTTT
>TRBJ1-4|NA|TRBV12-3/TRBV12-4|NA
CASSPRGGEKLFF
TGTGCCAGCAGCCCCAGGGGAGGGGAAAAACTGTTTTTT
>TRBJ1-1|NA|TRBV5-1|NA
CASSLAPGDTEAFF
TGCGCCAGCAGCTTGGCCCCAGGGGACACTGAAGCTTTCTTT
>TRBJ1-1|TRBD1|TRBV2|NA
CASTFGQGARSEAFF
TGTGCCAGCACTTTTGGCCAGGGGGCGCGTTCTGAAGCTTTCTTT
>TRBJ1-4|TRBD1|TRBV5-1|NA
CASSPTGVDEKLFF
TGCGCCAGCAGCCCAACAGGGGTGGATGAAAAACTGTTTTTT
>TRBJ1-2|NA|TRBV3-1/TRBV3-2|once
CASSQGWGSPYGYTF
TGTGCCAGCAGCCAAGGTTGGGGGTCCCCTTATGGCTACACCTTC
>TRBJ2-1|TRBD1|TRBV5-1|once
CASSVNPGTGLDEQFF
TGCGCCAGCAGCGTAAACCCCGGGACAGGGTTAGATGAGCAGTTCTTC
>TRBJ2-3|NA|TRBV7-8|NA
CASSLDDYWASVTDTQYF
TGTGCCAGCAGCTTAGACGATTATTGGGCTAGCGTAACAGATACGCAGTATTTT
>TRBJ2-7|NA|TRBV3-1/TRBV3-2|NA
CASSPGTSSYEQYF
TGTGCCAGCAGCCCCGGGACAAGCTCCTACGAGCAGTACTTC
>TRBJ2-5|TRBD2|TRBV9|NA
CASSAPGTSKKETQYF
TGTGCCAGCAGCGCCCCCGGGACTAGTAAGAAGGAGACCCAGTACTTC
>TRBJ2-1|TRBD2|TRBV27|once
CASSPGWAGGGNEQFF
TGTGCCAGCAGCCCTGGGTGGGCGGGAGGAGGGAATGAGCAGTTCTTC
>TRBJ1-1|NA|TRBV6-5|NA
CASSHRVGNTEAFF
TGTGCCAGCAGCCATAGAGTTGGGAACACTGAAGCTTTCTTT
>TRBJ2-7|TRBD1|TRBV27|NA
CASSLRQGYEQYF
TGTGCCAGCAGTTTAAGACAGGGCTACGAGCAGTACTTC
>TRBJ2-1|TRBD2|TRBV30|once
CAWSVGSGGINEQFF
TGTGCCTGGAGTGTCGGTAGCGGGGGGATTAATGAGCAGTTCTTC
>TRBJ2-2|TRBD2|TRBV11-3|NA
CASSQRDGELFF
TGTGCCAGCAGCCAGCGGGACGGGGAGCTGTTTTTT
>TRBJ2-7|TRBD1|TRBV4-2|NA
CASSQDRGTGGYEQYF
TGTGCCAGCAGCCAAGATAGAGGGACAGGGGGCTACGAGCAGTACTTC
>TRBJ1-1|NA|TRBV29-1|NA
CSVLPQVAEAFF
TGCAGCGTTCTCCCCCAGGTGGCTGAAGCTTTCTTT
>TRBJ1-1|NA|TRBV6-2/TRBV6-3|NA
CASSLAGRKAFF
TGTGCCAGCAGTTTAGCGGGTCGAAAAGCTTTCTTT
>TRBJ1-2|TRBD1|TRBV3-1/TRBV3-2|NA
CASSPYYRDRGDYGYTF
TGTGCCAGCAGCCCCTATTATAGGGACAGGGGAGACTATGGCTACACCTTC
>TRBJ1-3|TRBD1|TRBV12-3/TRBV12-4|NA
CASSQGALNTIYF
TGTGCCAGCAGCCAGGGGGCGTTAAACACCATATATTTT